Below, 22 T cell receptor beta chains from the same sample are listed, as sequenced in a study of T cells in Graves' hyperthyroidism and ophthalmopathy. Amplification of TCR beta CDR3 regions used RNA as the template. A first-round RT-PCR of the TCR CDR3 used the HTBI primer set. Each CDR3 protein is one row after TCRdb ran MiXCR on the multiplex PCR reads. The table lists a few hundred thousand distinct CDR3 sequences, 46% of them singletons, with approximately 8.4% in the top ten. Sequenced material: peripheral blood or thyroid tissue (not recorded which). The source of these receptors is a woman in her late teens or twenties with Graves' hyperthyroidism.

This chain uses TRBV7-2 with TRBJ1-2; D is perhaps TRBD1 (6 bases). The CDR3 totals 11 residues. V lost 4 bases and J lost 9, with 9 bases in between. Germline V gene lookup returns CDR1 SGHTA and CDR2 FQGNSA. Written as DNA, the CDR3 is TGTGCCAGCAGCTCGGACAGCCGCTACACCTTC. It yields the protein CASSSDSRYTF.

This sequence joins TRBV7-9 and TRBJ2-3, with TRBD2 matching over 9 bases. Losses at the gene ends were 1 base for V and 4 bases for J; bases not matched to a gene: 3. The length of the CDR3 is 15 residues. Germline V gene data show CDR1 as SEHNR and CDR2 as FQNEAQ (reference sequence). CDR3 loop: CASSLVAGAPDTQYF. The CDR3 DNA reads as TGTGCCAGCAGCTTAGTAGCGGGAGCCCCAGATACGCAGTATTTT.

J is TRBJ2-6 and V is TRBV6-5; 10 bases are shared with TRBD1. Germline V gene lookup returns CDR1 MNHEY and CDR2 SVGAGI. This CDR3 is 20 amino acids long. V dropped 4 bases and J dropped 4; count of bases not matched to a gene: 16. CDR3 bases: TGTGCCAGCAGTTTTTCAAACCCCGGGACAGGGGCGAGAGGGGCCAACGTCCTGACTTTC. As protein: CASSFSNPGTGARGANVLTF.

The chain joins TRBV29-1 to TRBJ1-1; possibly TRBD1 for D (5 bases). This CDR3 is 11 amino acids long. Per germline, CDR1 SQVTM and CDR2 ANQGSEA. The CDR3 nucleotides are TGCAGTACCCCAGGGATTACTGAAGCTTTCTTT. It translates to CSTPGITEAFF.

The chain links TRBV6-5 to TRBJ2-7; 8 nucleotides align to TRBD1. The end of the DNA aligns better with TRBJ2-1, so the J call may be wrong. The CDR3 has 12 residues. CDR1 is MNHEY, CDR2 SVGAGI, per germline. The CDR3 loop reads CASSNRGYEQFF. The CDR3 nucleotides are TGTGCCAGCAGTAACAGGGGGTATGAGCAGTTCTTC.

This clonotype was recorded at least ten times. The chain links TRBV11-3 to TRBJ2-7, with TRBD2 as a possible D gene (6 bases). In germline, CDR1 is SGHNT, CDR2 YENEEA. The CDR3 is made up of 13 amino acids. The V end was cut by 4 bases, the J end by 5 bases, with 12 bases between. CDR3 loop: CASSSSGSDEQYF. The CDR3, as DNA: TGTGCCAGCAGCTCCTCCGGGAGCGACGAGCAGTACTTC.

This sequence joins TRBV10-3 and TRBJ2-7; a weak D match, TRBD1 (6 bases). The length of the CDR3 is 14 residues. Germline-derived CDR1 and CDR2 are ENHRY and SYGVKD. V was clipped by 6 bases and J by 6 bases, with 18 bases between them. The CDR3 coding sequence is TGTGCCATCAGCTACGGACAGTCGGCGAGCGAGCAGTACTTC. Its protein product is CAISYGQSASEQYF.

The chain joins TRBV9 to TRBJ2-7, with 8 bases lining up with TRBD2. The closer fit of TRBJ2-1 to the DNA end suggests the J call may be wrong. This CDR3 is built from 15 residues. The germline gives CDR1 SGDLS, CDR2 YYNGEE. The CDR3 DNA sequence: TGTGCCAGCAGCGAAAGACGGGGGGGGCGCGATGAGCAGTTCTTC. This translates into CASSERRGGRDEQFF.

In its sample, this clonotype was seen many times. This sequence joins TRBV12-3 or TRBV12-4 and TRBJ1-1; TRBD1 agrees at 8 bases. V lost 3 bases to trimming and J lost 4 bases; unmatched junction nucleotides: 4. This CDR3 spans 14 amino acids. CDR3 coding DNA: TGTGCCAGCAGTTTGTCAGGGGGCCGCACTGAAGCTTTCTTT. Translation gives CASSLSGGRTEAFF.

The J gene is TRBJ1-1, the V gene TRBV7-9; TRBD1 is a possible D gene (6 bases). CDR3 size: 15 residues. Germline V gene lookup returns CDR1 SEHNR and CDR2 FQNEAQ (reference sequence). Between the trimmed V and J ends, which lost 1 base and 7 bases, there was a span of 16 bases. DNA of the CDR3: TGTGCCAGCAGCTTAGGGGACACGGATTACAATGAAGCTTTCTTT. Its translation is CASSLGDTDYNEAFF.

The sample holds many counts of this clonotype. This chain links TRBV7-2 with TRBJ1-2, with 7 bases aligning to TRBD1. CDR1 and CDR2 (germline): SGHTA, FQGNSA. V shed 5 bases, J shed 4 bases, and the junction held 13 bases outside the gene matches. The CDR3 loop spans 16 amino acids. Here the CDR3 reads CASSITGTALGYGYTF. CDR3 nucleotides: TGTGCCAGCAGCATTACCGGGACAGCTCTCGGCTATGGCTACACCTTC.

This clonotype was observed at least ten times. This chain links TRBV10-2 with TRBJ2-5, with 16 bases identical to TRBD2. CDR1 WSHSY and CDR2 SAAADI come from the germline V gene. The CDR3 runs 18 residues. The ends lost 7 bases at V and 0 bases at J; junction bases unmatched: 8. CDR3 bases: TGCGCCAGCATCCCGGGACTAGCGGGAGGGATGTACCAAGAGACCCAGTACTTC. The encoded protein is CASIPGLAGGMYQETQYF.

This clonotype was counted at least ten times. The chain couples TRBV4-1 to TRBJ1-2, with D perhaps matching TRBD1 (5 bases). Trimming stripped 4 bases from V and 4 bases from J, with 16 bases between. CDR3 size: 15 residues. Germline lookup yields CDR1 MGHRA and CDR2 YSYEKL. CDR3 loop: CASSPGSLQGYGYTF. The CDR3 nucleotides are TGCGCCAGCAGCCCCGGATCTCTTCAGGGCTATGGCTACACCTTC.

This clonotype has at least ten counts. The DNA for the CDR3 is TGTGCCAGCAGTTACTCACTAGCGGGTTTGGGAGAGCAGTACTTC. As protein: CASSYSLAGLGEQYF. This chain joins TRBV6-5 and TRBJ2-7; 9 bases are a match to TRBD2. The CDR3 is 15 residues long. Germline V gene data show CDR1 as MNHEY and CDR2 as SVGAGI. The V and J ends lost 0 bases and 7 bases, in that order; junction bases with no gene match: 7.

This clonotype was recorded at least ten times. This chain joins TRBV5-1 and TRBJ2-7; a possible D gene is TRBD1 (5 bases). CDR1 SGHRS and CDR2 YFSETQ come from the germline V gene. V was trimmed by 4 bases and J by 2 bases, leaving 16 bases between them. This CDR3 comprises 15 residues. The CDR3 coding sequence is TGCGCCAGCAGCGCCTGGCATGGGGCGACCTACGAGCAGTACTTC. Its protein is CASSAWHGATYEQYF.

The table lists this clonotype with a few counts. The chain has TRBV4-2 and TRBJ2-3; 7 bases align to TRBD1. V dropped 1 base and J dropped 1; count of bases not matched to a gene: 5. From germline, CDR1 is LGHNA and CDR2 YNFKEQ. This CDR3 region has 16 residues. The CDR3 sequence: CASSQGTGDRTDTQYF. The CDR3 bases are TGTGCCAGCAGCCAAGGTACAGGGGACCGCACAGATACGCAGTATTTT.

The rearrangement joins TRBV11-2 to TRBJ2-5; D is tentatively TRBD1 or TRBD2 (5 bases each). CDR1 SGHAT and CDR2 FQNNGV come from the germline V gene. This CDR3 region has 13 residues. Trimming stripped 4 bases from V and 5 bases from J, with 11 bases between. The CDR3 is CASSSEGDETQYF. The CDR3 DNA reads as TGTGCCAGCAGCTCGGAAGGGGACGAGACCCAGTACTTC.

This clonotype was detected many times. This sequence joins TRBV6-6 and TRBJ2-7; 11 bases are a match to TRBD1. Germline CDR1 reads MNHNY; CDR2 reads SVGAGI (reference sequence). The V and J ends lost 2 bases and 3 bases, in that order; junction bases with no gene match: 9. The CDR3 consists of 17 residues. The DNA for the CDR3 is TGTGCCAGCAGTTACGCGGACAGGGGGCGGGAAGGCTACGAGCAGTACTTC. This sequence encodes CASSYADRGREGYEQYF.

The J gene is TRBJ1-5, the V gene TRBV9, with 9 bases fitting TRBD1. CDR3 length: 17 amino acids. J gave up 3 bases and V 0 bases, and 7 bases lay outside the gene matches. Germline V lookup: CDR1 SGDLS, CDR2 YYNGEE. The CDR3 region is CASSVATGGAANQPQHF. Written as DNA, the CDR3 is TGTGCCAGCAGCGTAGCTACAGGGGGCGCGGCCAATCAGCCCCAGCATTTT.

V and J are TRBV6-6 and TRBJ1-2, with D tentatively TRBD1 (5 bases). CDR1 and CDR2 from the germline V gene are MNHNY and SVGAGI (reference sequence). The CDR3 is made up of 14 amino acids. V was cut by 2 bases and J by 8 bases, with 15 bases left in between. The CDR3: CASSYPQGRNGYTF. In DNA, the CDR3 is TGTGCCAGCAGTTACCCCCAGGGTAGGAACGGCTACACCTTC.

V is TRBV30 and J is TRBJ2-5, with 9 bases lining up with TRBD1. The CDR3 is made up of 14 amino acids. Losses at the gene ends were 5 bases for V and 4 bases for J; bases not matched to a gene: 8. In germline, CDR1 is GTSNPN, CDR2 SVGIG (reference sequence). CDR3 DNA: TGTGCCTGGGCCCGGGACAGGGAATCAGAGACCCAGTACTTC. Translation gives CAWARDRESETQYF.

V usage is TRBV7-6 and J usage is TRBJ2-7; D gene uncertain. V gave up 6 bases and J gave up 4 bases, with 16 bases separating them. CDR1 and CDR2 (germline): SGHVS, FNYEAQ. This CDR3 region has 14 residues. The CDR3 reads CASSPTARFYEQYF. The CDR3 DNA reads as TGTGCCAGCAGTCCGACGGCGAGATTTTACGAGCAGTACTTC.